A selection of T cell receptor beta chains follows, all from one sample in a study of T cells after yellow fever vaccination. TCRdb ran MiXCR on the 5' RACE reads and lists one entry per CDR3 protein. The table shows roughly 500,000 distinct CDR3 sequences, with about 19% occurring only once. The input for sequencing was PBMCs, taken 15 days after the yellow fever booster vaccination. These receptors came from a man in his thirties or forties who received the YFV17D yellow fever vaccine. The CDR3 runs from the conserved cysteine through the conserved F or W. Fields, in order: CDR3 length, J gene, V gene, clone size, D gene, CDR3 DNA, CDR3 protein. The D gene is left open where the match is weak. Expanded clones get a size class; other rows say once, few or many, or leave the size out.

len: 13
j_gene: TRBJ2-7
v_gene: TRBV6-2/TRBV6-3
abundance: -
d_gene: -
CDR3nt: TGTGCCAGCAGTTTAACAGCGCGCCACGAGCAGTACTTC
CDR3aa: CASSLTARHEQYF

len: 13
j_gene: TRBJ2-2
v_gene: TRBV24-1
abundance: -
d_gene: TRBD2
CDR3nt: TGTGCCACCAGTAGACTAGCCGCAGGGGAGCTGTTTTTT
CDR3aa: CATSRLAAGELFF

len: 17
j_gene: TRBJ2-6
v_gene: TRBV7-8
abundance: few
d_gene: TRBD1
CDR3nt: TGTGCCAGCAGCTTCCGGACAGGCCTCTCTGGGGCCAACGTCCTGACTTTC
CDR3aa: CASSFRTGLSGANVLTF

len: 15
j_gene: TRBJ2-1
v_gene: TRBV15
abundance: once
d_gene: -
CDR3nt: TGTGCCACCAGCCGAGCGCATGAGGCTTACAATGAGCCGTTCTTC
CDR3aa: CATSRAHEAYNEPFF

len: 18
j_gene: TRBJ2-7
v_gene: TRBV3-1
abundance: -
d_gene: TRBD2
CDR3nt: TGTGCCAGCAGCCAAGATCCCCTGACTAGCGGGAGCTCCTACGAGCAGTACTTC
CDR3aa: CASSQDPLTSGSSYEQYF

len: 13
j_gene: TRBJ2-2
v_gene: TRBV2
abundance: -
d_gene: TRBD1
CDR3nt: TGTGCCGGACAGGGGGCAGGAACCGGGGAGCTGTTTTTT
CDR3aa: CAGQGAGTGELFF

len: 14
j_gene: TRBJ1-4
v_gene: TRBV20-1
abundance: few
d_gene: TRBD1
CDR3nt: TGCAGTGCAATCGACAGGGGACGAAATGAAAAACTGTTTTTT
CDR3aa: CSAIDRGRNEKLFF

len: 11
j_gene: TRBJ2-7
v_gene: TRBV12-3/TRBV12-4
abundance: few
d_gene: -
CDR3nt: TGTGCCAGCAGTTGGGATGCGACGCAGTACTTC
CDR3aa: CASSWDATQYF

len: 16
j_gene: TRBJ1-5
v_gene: TRBV27
abundance: -
d_gene: TRBD1
CDR3nt: TGTGCCAGCAGTCCCACCGGACAGGGGAGCAATCAGCCCCAGCATTTT
CDR3aa: CASSPTGQGSNQPQHF

len: 14
j_gene: TRBJ2-1
v_gene: TRBV6-1
abundance: -
d_gene: -
CDR3nt: TGTGCCAGCAGTCGACCTCTTCGAAGCAATGAGCAGTTCTTC
CDR3aa: CASSRPLRSNEQFF

len: 14
j_gene: TRBJ2-2
v_gene: TRBV7-9
abundance: few
d_gene: -
CDR3nt: TGTGCCAGCAGCTTGGTAGGGAAGCCCGGGGAGCTGTTTTTT
CDR3aa: CASSLVGKPGELFF

len: 16
j_gene: TRBJ2-5
v_gene: TRBV15
abundance: few
d_gene: TRBD1
CDR3nt: TGTGCCACCAGCAAAGGACAGGGTTTTGGGCGGGAGACCCAGTACTTC
CDR3aa: CATSKGQGFGRETQYF

len: 11
j_gene: TRBJ2-7
v_gene: TRBV7-2
abundance: many
d_gene: -
CDR3nt: TGTGCCAGCAGCTCATACTACGAGCAGTACTTC
CDR3aa: CASSSYYEQYF

len: 15
j_gene: TRBJ2-7
v_gene: TRBV25-1
abundance: -
d_gene: -
CDR3nt: TGTGCCAGCAGTGGGAGCAAAGGGGCGCGCTACGAGCAGTACTTC
CDR3aa: CASSGSKGARYEQYF

len: 14
j_gene: TRBJ2-3
v_gene: TRBV2
abundance: -
d_gene: -
CDR3nt: TGTGCCAGCAGTGAAGCGCTCCCAGGAGATACGCAGTATTTT
CDR3aa: CASSEALPGDTQYF

len: 14
j_gene: TRBJ2-5
v_gene: TRBV5-1
abundance: few
d_gene: -
CDR3nt: TGCGCCAGCAGCCCTAGGACAGCCGAGGGGGCCCAGTACTTC
CDR3aa: CASSPRTAEGAQYF

len: 12
j_gene: TRBJ2-7
v_gene: TRBV7-9
abundance: -
d_gene: -
CDR3nt: TGTGCCAGCGGAGTGGGCGGATCCGAGCAGTACTTC
CDR3aa: CASGVGGSEQYF

len: 13
j_gene: TRBJ2-7
v_gene: TRBV10-3
abundance: -
d_gene: -
CDR3nt: TGTGCCATCAGGGAGACAGGAGGTAACGAGCAGTACTTC
CDR3aa: CAIRETGGNEQYF

len: 17
j_gene: TRBJ2-3
v_gene: TRBV28
abundance: -
d_gene: TRBD2
CDR3nt: TGTGCCAGCAGTTTATATGCTAGCGGGGAAGACACAGATACGCAGTATTTT
CDR3aa: CASSLYASGEDTDTQYF

len: 11
j_gene: TRBJ2-1
v_gene: TRBV10-3
abundance: few
d_gene: -
CDR3nt: TGTGCCATCAGTGAGAGCCATGAGCAGTTCTTC
CDR3aa: CAISESHEQFF

len: 15
j_gene: TRBJ2-3
v_gene: TRBV29-1
abundance: -
d_gene: TRBD2
CDR3nt: TGCAGCGTTGAAGATCTTGTGACTAGCGGGCAGACGCAGTATTTT
CDR3aa: CSVEDLVTSGQTQYF

len: 14
j_gene: TRBJ2-1
v_gene: TRBV6-2/TRBV6-3
abundance: few
d_gene: TRBD2
CDR3nt: TGTGCCAGCAGTCGAACTAGCGGGACCCGAGGATCTTTCTTC
CDR3aa: CASSRTSGTRGSFF

len: 16
j_gene: TRBJ2-6
v_gene: TRBV7-3
abundance: -
d_gene: -
CDR3nt: TGTGCCAGCAGCCGCTCCCAGGTCTCTGGGGCCAACGTCCTGACTTTC
CDR3aa: CASSRSQVSGANVLTF

len: 14
j_gene: TRBJ2-7
v_gene: TRBV6-5
abundance: -
d_gene: -
CDR3nt: TGTGCCAGCAGTTACTCGGGCAGGTACTACGAGCAGTACTTC
CDR3aa: CASSYSGRYYEQYF

len: 14
j_gene: TRBJ2-5
v_gene: TRBV27
abundance: -
d_gene: -
CDR3nt: TGTGCCAGCAGCTCCCTGGGGATCCTGGAGACCCAGTACTTC
CDR3aa: CASSSLGILETQYF

len: 16
j_gene: TRBJ2-7
v_gene: TRBV10-3
abundance: few
d_gene: -
CDR3nt: TGTGCCATCAGCGCACCGGGCAGGGGGGTGGGTTACGAGCAGTACTTC
CDR3aa: CAISAPGRGVGYEQYF

len: 15
j_gene: TRBJ2-7
v_gene: TRBV20-1
abundance: few
d_gene: TRBD2
CDR3nt: TGCAGTGCTCCCTTGCCCTTAGCGGGAAAGGACGAGCAGTACTTC
CDR3aa: CSAPLPLAGKDEQYF

len: 15
j_gene: TRBJ2-3
v_gene: TRBV7-2
abundance: few
d_gene: -
CDR3nt: TGTGCCAGCAGCTCGCGGGGACATGCCACAGATACGCAGTATTTT
CDR3aa: CASSSRGHATDTQYF

len: 16
j_gene: TRBJ2-3
v_gene: TRBV7-6
abundance: few
d_gene: TRBD2
CDR3nt: TGTGCCAGCAGCTCCGGGACTAGCGGGGGGGTGGATACGCAGTATTTT
CDR3aa: CASSSGTSGGVDTQYF

len: 15
j_gene: TRBJ2-7
v_gene: TRBV5-6
abundance: few
d_gene: TRBD2
CDR3nt: TGTGCCAGCAGCGGGGGGACTAACCGACTCTACGAGCAGTACTTC
CDR3aa: CASSGGTNRLYEQYF

len: 14
j_gene: TRBJ2-1
v_gene: TRBV21-1
abundance: few
d_gene: -
CDR3nt: TGTGCCAGCAGCAAAGTCCGCAGGGACAATGAGCAGTTCTTC
CDR3aa: CASSKVRRDNEQFF